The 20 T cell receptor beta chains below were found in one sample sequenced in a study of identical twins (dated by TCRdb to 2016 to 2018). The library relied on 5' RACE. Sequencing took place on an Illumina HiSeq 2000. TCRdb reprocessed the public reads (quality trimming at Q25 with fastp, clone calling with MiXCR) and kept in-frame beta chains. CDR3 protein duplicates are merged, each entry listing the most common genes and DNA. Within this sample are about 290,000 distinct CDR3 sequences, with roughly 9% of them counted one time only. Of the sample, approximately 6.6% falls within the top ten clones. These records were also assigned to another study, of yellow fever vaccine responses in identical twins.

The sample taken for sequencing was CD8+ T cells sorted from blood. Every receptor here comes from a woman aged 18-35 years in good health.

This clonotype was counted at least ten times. The CDR3 loop is CAISGDSRQETQYF. The DNA of the CDR3 is TGTGCCATCAGTGGGGACAGTAGGCAAGAGACCCAGTACTTC. The chain uses TRBV10-3 and TRBJ2-5, with 7 bases aligning to TRBD1. The CDR3 loop spans 14 amino acids. Germline V gene data show CDR1 as ENHRY and CDR2 as SYGVKD. Trimming at V came to 4 bases and at J to 2 bases, leaving 4 bases not matched to a gene.

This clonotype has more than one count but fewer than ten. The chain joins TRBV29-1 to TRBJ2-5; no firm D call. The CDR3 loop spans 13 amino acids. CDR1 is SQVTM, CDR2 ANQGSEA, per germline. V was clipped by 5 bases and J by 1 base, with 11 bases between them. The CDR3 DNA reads TGCAGCGTTCGTCCCGGTATCCAAGAGACCCAGTACTTC. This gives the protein CSVRPGIQETQYF.

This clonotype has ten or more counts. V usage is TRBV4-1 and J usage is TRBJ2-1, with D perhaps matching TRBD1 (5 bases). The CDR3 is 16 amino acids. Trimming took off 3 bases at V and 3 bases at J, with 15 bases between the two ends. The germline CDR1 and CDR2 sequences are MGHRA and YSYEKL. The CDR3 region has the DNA TGCGCCAGCAGCCAGGTAGGGGTTCGTAGCTACAATGAGCAGTTCTTC. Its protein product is CASSQVGVRSYNEQFF.

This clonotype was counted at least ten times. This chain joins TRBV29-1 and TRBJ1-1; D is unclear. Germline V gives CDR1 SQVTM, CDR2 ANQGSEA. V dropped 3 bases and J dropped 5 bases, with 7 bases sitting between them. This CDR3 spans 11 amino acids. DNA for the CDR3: TGCAGCGTTGAGAAACGGACTGAAGCTTTCTTT. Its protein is CSVEKRTEAFF.

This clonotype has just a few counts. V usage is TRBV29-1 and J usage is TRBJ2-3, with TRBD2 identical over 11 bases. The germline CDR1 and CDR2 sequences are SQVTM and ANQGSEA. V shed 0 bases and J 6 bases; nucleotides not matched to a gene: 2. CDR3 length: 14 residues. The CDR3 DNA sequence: TGCAGCGTTGAAGATAGCGGGAGGGCGGATACGCAGTATTTT. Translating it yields CSVEDSGRADTQYF.

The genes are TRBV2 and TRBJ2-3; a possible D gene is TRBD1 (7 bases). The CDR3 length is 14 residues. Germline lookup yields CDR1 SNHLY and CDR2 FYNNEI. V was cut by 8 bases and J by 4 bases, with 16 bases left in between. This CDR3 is CASAEGALSDTQYF. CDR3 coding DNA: TGTGCCAGCGCGGAGGGGGCCCTGTCAGATACGCAGTATTTT.

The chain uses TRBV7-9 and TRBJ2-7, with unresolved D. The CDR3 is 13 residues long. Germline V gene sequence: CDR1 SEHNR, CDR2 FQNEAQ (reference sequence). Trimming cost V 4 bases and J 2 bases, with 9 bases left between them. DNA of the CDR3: TGTGCCAGCAGCTCACCATCAACCTACGAGCAGTACTTC. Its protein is CASSSPSTYEQYF.

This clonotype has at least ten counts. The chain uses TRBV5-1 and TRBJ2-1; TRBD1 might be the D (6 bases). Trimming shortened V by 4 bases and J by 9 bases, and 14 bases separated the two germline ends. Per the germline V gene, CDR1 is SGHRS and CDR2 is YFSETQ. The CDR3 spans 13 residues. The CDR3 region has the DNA TGCGCCAGCAGCCTGTTGGGGGCGGGTGAGCAGTTCTTC. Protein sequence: CASSLLGAGEQFF.

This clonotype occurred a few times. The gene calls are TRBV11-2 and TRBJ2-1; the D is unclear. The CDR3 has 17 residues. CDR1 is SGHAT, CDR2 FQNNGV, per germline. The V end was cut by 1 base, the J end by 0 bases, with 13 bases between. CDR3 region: CASSLVWLSSSYNEQFF. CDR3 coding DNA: TGTGCCAGCAGCTTAGTGTGGCTTTCGAGCTCCTACAATGAGCAGTTCTTC.

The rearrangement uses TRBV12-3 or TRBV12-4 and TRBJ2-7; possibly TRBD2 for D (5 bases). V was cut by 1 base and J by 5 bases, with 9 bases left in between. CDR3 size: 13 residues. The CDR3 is CASSLGGEDEQYF. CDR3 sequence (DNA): TGTGCCAGCAGTTTAGGGGGAGAGGACGAGCAGTACTTC.

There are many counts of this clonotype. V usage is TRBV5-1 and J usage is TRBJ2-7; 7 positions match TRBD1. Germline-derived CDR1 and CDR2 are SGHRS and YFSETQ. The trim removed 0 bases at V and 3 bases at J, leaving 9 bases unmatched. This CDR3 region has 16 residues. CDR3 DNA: TGCGCCAGCAGCTTGGATAGGACAGGTATCAACTACGAGCAGTACTTC. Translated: CASSLDRTGINYEQYF. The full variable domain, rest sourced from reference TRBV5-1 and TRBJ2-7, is KAGVTQTPRYLIKTRGQQVTLSCSPISGHRSVSWYQQTPGQGLQFLFEYFSETQRNKGNFPGRFSGRQFSNSRSEMNVSTLELGDSALYLCASSLDRTGINYEQYFGPGTRLTVT.

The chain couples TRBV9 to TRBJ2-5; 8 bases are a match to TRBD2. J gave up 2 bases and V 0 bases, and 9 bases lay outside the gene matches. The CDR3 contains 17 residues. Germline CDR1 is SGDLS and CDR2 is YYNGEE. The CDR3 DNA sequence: TGTGCCAGCAGCGTAGTCCCAGCGGGGGCCGAACAAGAGACCCAGTACTTC. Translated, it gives CASSVVPAGAEQETQYF.

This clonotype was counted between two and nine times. For the CDR3, the DNA is TGTGCCAGCAGCAACCTTCCGGGACAGCCTGAAGGGGATACGCAGTATTTT. This codes for CASSNLPGQPEGDTQYF. The chain carries TRBV27 and TRBJ2-3, with 7 nucleotides matching TRBD1. The CDR3 runs to 17 residues. Germline CDR1 and CDR2: MNHEY and SMNVEV (reference sequence). Trimming at V came to 6 bases and at J to 6 bases, leaving 18 bases not matched to a gene.

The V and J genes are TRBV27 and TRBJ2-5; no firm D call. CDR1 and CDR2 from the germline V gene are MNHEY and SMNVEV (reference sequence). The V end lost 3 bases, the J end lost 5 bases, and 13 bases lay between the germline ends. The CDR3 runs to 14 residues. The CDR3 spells CASSLTPSPETQYF. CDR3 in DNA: TGTGCCAGCAGTTTGACACCCAGTCCCGAGACCCAGTACTTC.

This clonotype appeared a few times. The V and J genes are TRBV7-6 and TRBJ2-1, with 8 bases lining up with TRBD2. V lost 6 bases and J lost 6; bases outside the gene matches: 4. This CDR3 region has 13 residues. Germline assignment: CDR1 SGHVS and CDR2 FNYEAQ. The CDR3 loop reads CASRPGLANEQFF. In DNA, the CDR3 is TGTGCCAGCAGGCCCGGACTAGCCAATGAGCAGTTCTTC.

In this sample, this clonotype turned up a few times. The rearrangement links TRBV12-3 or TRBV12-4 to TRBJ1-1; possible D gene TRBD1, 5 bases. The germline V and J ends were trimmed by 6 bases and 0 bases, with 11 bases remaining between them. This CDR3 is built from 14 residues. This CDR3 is CASRGVDVNTEAFF. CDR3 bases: TGTGCCAGCAGGGGGGTGGATGTGAACACTGAAGCTTTCTTT.

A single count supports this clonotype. The CDR3 DNA is TGTGCCAGCACCCTCGGCGGGGGGGACCCCTCCGACCTCGGCCCGAACACCGGGGAGCTGTTTTTT. It yields the protein CASTLGGGDPSDLGPNTGELFF. This chain joins TRBV6-2 or TRBV6-3 and TRBJ2-2; TRBD2 matches 9 bases. Germline values: CDR1 MNHEY, CDR2 SVGEGT. The CDR3 is 22 residues long. Germline trimming cut 7 bases from V and 0 bases from J; bases unmatched to any gene: 24.

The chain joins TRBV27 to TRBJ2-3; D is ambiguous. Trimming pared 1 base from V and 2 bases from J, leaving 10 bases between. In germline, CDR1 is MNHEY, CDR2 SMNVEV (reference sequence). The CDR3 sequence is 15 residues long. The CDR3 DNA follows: TGTGCCAGCAGTTTATATCCCTCTCCCACAGATACGCAGTATTTT. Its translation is CASSLYPSPTDTQYF.

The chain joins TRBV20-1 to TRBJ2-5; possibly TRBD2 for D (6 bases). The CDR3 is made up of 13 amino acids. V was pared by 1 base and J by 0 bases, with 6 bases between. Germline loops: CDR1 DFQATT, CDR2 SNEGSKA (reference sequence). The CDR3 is CSARGEDQETQYF. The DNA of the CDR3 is TGCAGTGCTAGAGGGGAGGACCAAGAGACCCAGTACTTC.

CDR3 sequence reads: CASSLRWEENEQFF. In nucleotides, the CDR3 is TGTGCCAGCAGCTTAAGGTGGGAGGAAAATGAGCAGTTCTTC. V and J are TRBV11-3 and TRBJ2-1; D possibly corresponds to TRBD2 (6 bases). The V end was cut by 2 bases, the J end by 7 bases, with 12 bases between. The length of the CDR3 is 14 residues. Germline V gives CDR1 SGHNT, CDR2 YENEEA.